This T cell receptor beta chain derives from a study of cytomegalovirus exposure and HLA in healthy donors. Overall study context: Most donors, roughly 84% of around 400 genotyped, fell in the Caucasian-associated ancestry cluster.

The PCR ran on 60 Vbeta and 13 Jbeta primers. Assay used: immunoSEQ multiplex PCR; TCRdb lists only in-frame clones, some missing. The data show about 77,000 clones, and the top ten clones hold roughly 13%. CDR1 and CDR2 from the germline V gene are SGHDT and YYEEEE. CDR3 length: 14 amino acids. The V and J ends lost 7 bases and 6 bases respectively, with 17 bases between them. Study findings and constraints: Cytomegalovirus status, reportedly, was diagnosed with high specificity and sensitivity by the classifier. In vitro checks showed that a few CMV-associated chains really do target CMV antigens. In an earlier analysis, about 90% or about 30%: the productive usage of most TCR beta V segments.

Note on this clone: Its antigen is as yet unknown.

This chain connects TRBV5-6 to TRBJ1-3; D remains unclear. Sequencing was carried out using PBMCs. The receptor comes from a man aged 45-65 years in good health and CMV-seropositive. CDR3 DNA sequence: TGTGCCAGCTCCGACCGGCGACGGGAAAACACCATATATTTT. Amino acid sequence: CASSDRRRENTIYF.